This TCR beta chain was found in a study of shared clonotypes between healthy human individuals. Study-level background: Each donor's CD8 memory used one plate, CD8 naive two, each CD4 subset three.

Here immunoSEQ multiplex PCR was the method, and the copy in TCRdb shows in-frame clones only, minus some. The table records fewer than 1.8 million clones, just under 99% of them present only once. This TCR came from a man aged 25 to 45 in good health. The sequenced material came from naive CD4+ T cells sorted from blood. As to subset: CD45RA+ positively selected.

CDR3 amino acids: CASSSTGGWTEAFF. CDR3 bases: TGTGCCAGCAGCTCGACAGGGGGCTGGACTGAAGCTTTCTTT. This rearrangement joins TRBV7-2 to TRBJ1-1; 10 nucleotides align to TRBD1. Germline lookup yields CDR1 SGHTA and CDR2 FQGNSA. The CDR3 length is 14 residues. V trimming: 4 bases; J trimming: 5 bases; junction bases outside the gene matches: 4.